The 29 T cell receptor beta chains presented below share a single source sample, sequenced in a study of T cells expressing NK-cell markers. TCRdb re-called the 5' RACE reads and catalogs CDR3 proteins one per entry, DNA excluded. The sample spans approximately 460,000 distinct CDR3 sequences; the ten largest clones claim 7.3%. Sequencing used blood T cells: a sorted CD56 or NKG2C T cell subset, CD4+ or CD8+ T cells, or bulk PBMC T cells (not recorded which). The source is a woman between 18 and 70 years old in good health.

The J gene is TRBJ2-2, the V gene TRBV9; the D gene TCRdb calls, TRBD2, cannot be checked with no DNA. Germline CDR1 reads SGDLS; CDR2 reads YYNGEE. This CDR3 spans 17 amino acids. The CDR3 sequence: CASSVEQTSGIVGELFF.

The CDR3 region is CASSQTALSGNTIYF. The chain carries TRBV7-9 and TRBJ1-3. The CDR3 is made up of 15 amino acids. Germline V gives CDR1 SEHNR, CDR2 FQNEAQ (reference sequence).

This CDR3 reads CASSPKTQGNYEQFF. The J gene is TRBJ2-1, the V gene TRBV12-3 or TRBV12-4; TCRdb's D call, TRBD1, is unchecked because there is no DNA. The CDR3 is made up of 15 amino acids.

The genes are TRBV4-2 and TRBJ2-5. The V gene's germline CDR1 is LGHNA and CDR2 YNFKEQ. The CDR3 covers 13 residues. The CDR3 spells CASSQVRSETQYF.

The chain links TRBV28 to TRBJ1-1. Germline V gene data show CDR1 as MDHEN and CDR2 as SYDVKM. CDR3 length: 14 amino acids. CDR3 residues: CASSFTSRNTEAFF.

V gene TRBV4-3 combines with J gene TRBJ2-7. The CDR3 runs 14 residues. The germline gives CDR1 LGHNA, CDR2 YSLEER. This chain's CDR3 is CASSQDRGVYEQYF.

The chain combines TRBV4-3 with TRBJ1-6; the TRBD1 assignment by TCRdb is unverifiable without DNA. The CDR3 runs to 16 residues. Germline CDR1 LGHNA, CDR2 YSLEER. The chain's CDR3 is CASSPEPGSPISPLHF.

V gene TRBV12-3 or TRBV12-4 combines with J gene TRBJ2-3; without DNA, the TCRdb call of TRBD1 cannot be checked. CDR3 length equals 15 residues. CDR3 region: CASSRDAFSTDTQYF.

The genes are TRBV20-1 and TRBJ2-5; there is no DNA to check the TCRdb D call of TRBD2. CDR1 and CDR2 from the germline V gene are DFQATT and SNEGSKA (reference sequence). This CDR3 region has 15 residues. This chain's CDR3 is CSARDWDSAQETQYF.

The chain combines TRBV21-1 with TRBJ2-5; TCRdb's D call of TRBD1 is untestable without DNA. TRBV21-1 is classified as a pseudogene. The CDR3 has 14 amino acids. The CDR3 here is CASSKYRQPGTQYF.

The chain links TRBV10-3 to TRBJ1-1; TCRdb gives TRBD1 as the D gene, but with no DNA this cannot be confirmed. CDR1 and CDR2 from the germline V gene are ENHRY and SYGVKD. The CDR3 covers 15 residues. CDR3 sequence: CAIRGAGVGGTEAFF.

The chain employs TRBV3-1 and TRBJ2-5; TCRdb's D gene call, TRBD2, goes unchecked for lack of DNA. The CDR3 covers 15 residues. Germline V gives CDR1 LGHDT, CDR2 YNNKEL (reference sequence). CDR3 loop: CASSPPLAAQETQYF.

The V gene is TRBV20-1, the J gene TRBJ2-5; the D gene TCRdb calls, TRBD1, cannot be checked with no DNA. The germline V gene has CDR1 DFQATT and CDR2 SNEGSKA (reference sequence). The CDR3 spans 15 residues. The CDR3 sequence is CSARDPGGPTGTQYF.

V is TRBV5-1 and J is TRBJ2-7; TCRdb selects TRBD2, and the lack of DNA leaves this call unchecked. Germline CDR1 is SGHRS and CDR2 is YFSETQ. This CDR3 has 15 amino acids. The CDR3 spells CASSLAAGGFYEQYF.

The chain has TRBV7-2 and TRBJ2-1; TCRdb's D gene call, TRBD2, goes unchecked for lack of DNA. Germline-derived CDR1 and CDR2 are SGHTA and FQGNSA. The CDR3 totals 15 residues. The CDR3 protein is CASSRLAGELIEQFF. The full variable domain, rest sourced from reference TRBV7-2 and TRBJ2-1, is GAGVSQSPSNKVTEKGKDVELRCDPISGHTALYWYRQSLGQGLEFLIYFQGNSAPDKSGLPSDRFSAERTGGSVSTLTIQRTQQEDSAVYLCASSRLAGELIEQFFGPGTRLTVL.

The chain recombines TRBV12-3 or TRBV12-4 with TRBJ1-5; TCRdb's D gene call, TRBD1, goes unchecked for lack of DNA. This CDR3 is 14 amino acids long. The CDR3 protein is CASSLDWGGQPQHF.

The V gene is TRBV11-2, the J gene TRBJ2-7. The germline V gene has CDR1 SGHAT and CDR2 FQNNGV. The CDR3 sequence is 14 residues long. CDR3 in amino acids: CASTSVGQFSEQYF.

The J gene is TRBJ1-1, the V gene TRBV20-1; the TRBD1 assignment by TCRdb is unverifiable without DNA. This CDR3 is built from 13 residues. The germline V gene has CDR1 DFQATT and CDR2 SNEGSKA (reference sequence). The CDR3 loop reads CSARAPGAAEAFF.

This chain connects TRBV7-2 to TRBJ2-3; the TCRdb call, TRBD2, lacks DNA for checking. Per the germline V gene, CDR1 is SGHTA and CDR2 is FQGNSA. The CDR3 is made up of 15 amino acids. The CDR3 loop reads CASSFEAGVRNTQYF.

The rearrangement uses TRBV5-6 and TRBJ1-1. Germline V CDR1 and CDR2: SGHDT, YYEEEE. The CDR3 sequence is 16 residues long. This CDR3 reads CASSLNPIGVNTEAFF.

CDR3 protein: CASSASGSEKLFF. This chain links TRBV5-1 with TRBJ1-4. Germline-derived CDR1 and CDR2 are SGHRS and YFSETQ. The CDR3 extends over 13 amino acids.

The chain employs TRBV12-3 or TRBV12-4 and TRBJ2-5; TCRdb names TRBD1, which stays unverified in the absence of DNA. The CDR3 consists of 14 residues. CDR3 sequence: CASRTGGASETQYF.

V gene TRBV5-1 combines with J gene TRBJ1-1. Germline loops: CDR1 SGHRS, CDR2 YFSETQ. The CDR3 sequence is 14 residues long. The CDR3 here is CASSSSGTNTEAFF. Complete variable domain (other parts from reference TRBV5-1 and TRBJ1-1): KAGVTQTPRYLIKTRGQQVTLSCSPISGHRSVSWYQQTPGQGLQFLFEYFSETQRNKGNFPGRFSGRQFSNSRSEMNVSTLELGDSALYLCASSSSGTNTEAFFGQGTRLTVV.

The V and J genes are TRBV20-1 and TRBJ2-1; the D call from TCRdb, TRBD2, cannot be confirmed without DNA. The CDR3 length is 15 residues. Germline CDR1 is DFQATT and CDR2 is SNEGSKA (reference sequence). The CDR3 protein is CSARDILSPYNEQFF.

The rearrangement links TRBV28 to TRBJ2-7; TCRdb proposes TRBD1, but this gene call is untestable without DNA. CDR3 length: 14 residues. The germline gives CDR1 MDHEN, CDR2 SYDVKM. The CDR3 reads CASSPGQGFHEQYF.

This rearrangement joins TRBV12-3 or TRBV12-4 to TRBJ1-2. The CDR3 runs 13 residues. The CDR3 region is CASSSTLGYGYTF.

The chain couples TRBV5-1 to TRBJ2-3. Per the germline V gene, CDR1 is SGHRS and CDR2 is YFSETQ. This CDR3 region has 13 residues. The CDR3 protein is CASSFWSADTQYF.

This chain uses TRBV11-2 with TRBJ2-6. Germline V CDR1 and CDR2: SGHAT, FQNNGV. The CDR3 sequence is 13 residues long. CDR3 in amino acids: CASSHSGANVLTF.

The chain joins TRBV27 to TRBJ2-7; TCRdb indicates TRBD2, and absent DNA this call remains unverified. Germline assignment: CDR1 MNHEY and CDR2 SMNVEV (reference sequence). There are 14 residues in the CDR3. This chain's CDR3 is CASSPAGPPYEQYF.